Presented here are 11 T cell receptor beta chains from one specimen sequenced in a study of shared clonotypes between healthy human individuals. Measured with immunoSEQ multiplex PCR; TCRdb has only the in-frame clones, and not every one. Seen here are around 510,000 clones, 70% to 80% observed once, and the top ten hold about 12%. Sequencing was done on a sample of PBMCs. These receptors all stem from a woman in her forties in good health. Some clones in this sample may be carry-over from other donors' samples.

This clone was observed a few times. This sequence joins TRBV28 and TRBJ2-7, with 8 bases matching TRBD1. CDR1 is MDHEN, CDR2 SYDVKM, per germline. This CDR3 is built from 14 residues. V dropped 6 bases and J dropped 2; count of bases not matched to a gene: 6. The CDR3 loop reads CASRPGQATYEQYF. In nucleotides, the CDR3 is TGTGCCAGCAGGCCGGGACAGGCAACCTACGAGCAGTACTTC.

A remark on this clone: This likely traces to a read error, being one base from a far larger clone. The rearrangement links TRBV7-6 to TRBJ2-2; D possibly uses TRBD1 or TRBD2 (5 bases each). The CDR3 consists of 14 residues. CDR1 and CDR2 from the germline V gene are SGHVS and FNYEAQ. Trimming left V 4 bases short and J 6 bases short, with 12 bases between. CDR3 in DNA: TGTGCCAGCAGCTCAGCGGTAGGGGCCGGGGAGCTGTTTTTT. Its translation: CASSSAVGAGELFF.

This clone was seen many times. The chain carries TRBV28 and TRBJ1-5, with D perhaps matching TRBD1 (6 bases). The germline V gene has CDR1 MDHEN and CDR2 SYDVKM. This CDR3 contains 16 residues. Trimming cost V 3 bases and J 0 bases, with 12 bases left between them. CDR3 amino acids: CASSFLQGYSNQPQHF. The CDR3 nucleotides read TGTGCCAGCAGTTTTCTCCAGGGGTATAGCAATCAGCCCCAGCATTTT.

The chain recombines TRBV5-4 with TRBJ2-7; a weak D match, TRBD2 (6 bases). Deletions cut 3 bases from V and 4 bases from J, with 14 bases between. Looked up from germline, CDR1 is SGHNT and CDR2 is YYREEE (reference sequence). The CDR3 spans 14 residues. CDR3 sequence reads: CASSSPGEHYEQYF. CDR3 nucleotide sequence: TGTGCCAGCAGCTCACCGGGAGAACATTACGAGCAGTACTTC.

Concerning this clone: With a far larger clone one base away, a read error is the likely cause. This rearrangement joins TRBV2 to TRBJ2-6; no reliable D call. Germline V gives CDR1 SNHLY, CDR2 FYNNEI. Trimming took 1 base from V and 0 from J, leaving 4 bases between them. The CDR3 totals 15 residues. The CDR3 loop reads CASSEDSSGANVLTF. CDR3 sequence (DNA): TGTGCCAGCAGTGAAGACAGCTCTGGGGCCAACGTCCTGACTTTC. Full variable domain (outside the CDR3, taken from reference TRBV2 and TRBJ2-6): EPEVTQTPSHQVTQMGQEVILRCVPISNHLYFYWYRQILGQKVEFLVSFYNNEISEKSEIFDDQFSVERPDGSNFTLKIRSTKLEDSAMYFCASSEDSSGANVLTFGAGSRLTVL.

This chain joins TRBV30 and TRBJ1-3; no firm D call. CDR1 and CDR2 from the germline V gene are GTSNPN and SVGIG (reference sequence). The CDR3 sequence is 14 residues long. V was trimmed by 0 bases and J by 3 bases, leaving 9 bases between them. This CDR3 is CAWSVRRVGNTIYF. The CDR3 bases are TGTGCCTGGAGTGTACGAAGGGTTGGAAACACCATATATTTT.

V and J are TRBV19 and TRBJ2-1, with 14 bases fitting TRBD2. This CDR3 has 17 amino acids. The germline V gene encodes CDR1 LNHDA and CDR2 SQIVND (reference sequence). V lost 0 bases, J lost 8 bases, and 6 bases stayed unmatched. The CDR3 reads CASSIDPTSGRAHEQFF. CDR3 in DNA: TGTGCCAGTAGTATAGATCCGACTAGCGGGAGGGCCCATGAGCAGTTCTTC.

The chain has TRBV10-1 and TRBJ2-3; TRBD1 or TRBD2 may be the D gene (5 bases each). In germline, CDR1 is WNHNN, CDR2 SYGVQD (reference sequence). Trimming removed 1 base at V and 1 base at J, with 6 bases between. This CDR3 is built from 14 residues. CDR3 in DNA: TGCGCCAGCAGTGAGTTGGGGGGCACAGATACGCAGTATTTT. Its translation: CASSELGGTDTQYF.

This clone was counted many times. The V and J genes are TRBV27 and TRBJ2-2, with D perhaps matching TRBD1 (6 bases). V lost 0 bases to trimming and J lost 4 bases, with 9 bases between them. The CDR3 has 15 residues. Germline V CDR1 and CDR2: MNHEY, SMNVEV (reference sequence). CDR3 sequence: CASSLSGQTTGELFF. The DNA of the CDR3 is TGTGCCAGCAGTTTATCAGGACAGACCACCGGGGAGCTGTTTTTT.

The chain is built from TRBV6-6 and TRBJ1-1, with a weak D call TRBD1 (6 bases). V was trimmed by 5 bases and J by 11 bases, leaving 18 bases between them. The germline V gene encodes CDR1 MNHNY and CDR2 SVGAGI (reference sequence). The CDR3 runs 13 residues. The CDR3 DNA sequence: TGTGCCAGCAGTCCCGGGACACCACCAGGGGCTTTCTTT. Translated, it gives CASSPGTPPGAFF.

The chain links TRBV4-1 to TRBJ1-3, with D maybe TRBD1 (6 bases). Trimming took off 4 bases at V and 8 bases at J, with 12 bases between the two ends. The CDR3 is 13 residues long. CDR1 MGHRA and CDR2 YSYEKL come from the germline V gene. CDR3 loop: CASSPEEGDTIYF. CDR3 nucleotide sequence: TGCGCCAGCAGCCCCGAGGAGGGGGACACCATATATTTT.